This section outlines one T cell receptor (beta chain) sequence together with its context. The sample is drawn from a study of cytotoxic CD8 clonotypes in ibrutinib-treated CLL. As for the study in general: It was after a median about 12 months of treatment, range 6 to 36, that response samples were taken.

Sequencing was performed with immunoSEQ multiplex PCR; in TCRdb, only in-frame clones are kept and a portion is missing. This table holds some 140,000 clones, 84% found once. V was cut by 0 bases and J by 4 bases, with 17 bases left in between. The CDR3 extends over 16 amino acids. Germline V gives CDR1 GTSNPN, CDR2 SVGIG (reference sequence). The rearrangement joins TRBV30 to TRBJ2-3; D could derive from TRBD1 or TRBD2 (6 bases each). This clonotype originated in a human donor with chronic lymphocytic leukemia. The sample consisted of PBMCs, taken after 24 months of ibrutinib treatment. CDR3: CAWSVSGGGGADTQYF. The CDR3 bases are TGTGCCTGGAGTGTATCTGGAGGGGGTGGTGCAGATACGCAGTATTTT.